The source of this TCR beta chain is a study of identical twins. This clonotype was counted many times. TCRdb processed the 5' RACE reads anew with MiXCR; each CDR3 protein has one entry. Found here are approximately 670,000 distinct CDR3 sequences, approximately 6% of them singletons; the top ten hold approximately 1.6%. The CDR3 is 16 amino acids. V lost 4 bases, J lost 2 bases, and 7 bases stayed unmatched. Sequencing was performed on naive T cells sorted from blood. This chain connects TRBV12-3 or TRBV12-4 to TRBJ2-1; 8 nucleotides align to TRBD2. The TCR sequence derives from a man between 18 and 29 years old in good health. This chain's CDR3 is CASSSLSGGTYNEQFF. CDR3 nucleotides: TGTGCCAGCAGTTCCCTATCGGGAGGGACCTACAATGAGCAGTTCTTC.